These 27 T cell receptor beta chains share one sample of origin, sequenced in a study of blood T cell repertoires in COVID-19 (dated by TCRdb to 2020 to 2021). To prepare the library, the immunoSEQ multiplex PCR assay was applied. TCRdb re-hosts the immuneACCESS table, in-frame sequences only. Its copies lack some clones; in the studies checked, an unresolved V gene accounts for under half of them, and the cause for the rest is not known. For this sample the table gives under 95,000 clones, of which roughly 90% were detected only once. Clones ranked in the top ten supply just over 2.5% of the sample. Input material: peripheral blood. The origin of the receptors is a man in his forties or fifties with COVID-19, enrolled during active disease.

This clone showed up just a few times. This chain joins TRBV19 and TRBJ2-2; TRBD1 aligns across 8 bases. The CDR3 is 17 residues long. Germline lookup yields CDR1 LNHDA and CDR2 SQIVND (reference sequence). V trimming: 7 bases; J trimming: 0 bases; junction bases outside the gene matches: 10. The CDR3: CASTRSPDRANTGELFF. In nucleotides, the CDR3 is TGTGCCAGTACCCGATCCCCGGACAGGGCGAACACCGGGGAGCTGTTTTTT.

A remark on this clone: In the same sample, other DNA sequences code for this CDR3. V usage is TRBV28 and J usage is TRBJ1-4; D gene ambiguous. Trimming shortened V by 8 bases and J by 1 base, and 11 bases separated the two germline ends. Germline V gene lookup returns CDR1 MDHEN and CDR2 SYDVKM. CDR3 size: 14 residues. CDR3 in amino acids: CASREGGTNEKLFF. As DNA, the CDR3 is TGTGCCAGCCGGGAGGGCGGAACTAATGAAAAACTGTTTTTT.

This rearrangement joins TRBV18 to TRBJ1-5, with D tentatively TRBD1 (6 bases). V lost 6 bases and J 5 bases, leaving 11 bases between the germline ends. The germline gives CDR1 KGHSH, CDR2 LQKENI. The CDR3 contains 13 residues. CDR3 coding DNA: TGTGCCAGCTCTAGACAGGAGGATCAGCCCCAGCATTTT. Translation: CASSRQEDQPQHF. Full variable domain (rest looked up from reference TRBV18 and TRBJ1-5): NAGVMQNPRHLVRRRGQEARLRCSPMKGHSHVYWYRQLPEEGLKFMVYLQKENIIDESGMPKERFSAEFPKEGPSILRIQQVVRGDSAAYFCASSRQEDQPQHFGDGTRLSIL.

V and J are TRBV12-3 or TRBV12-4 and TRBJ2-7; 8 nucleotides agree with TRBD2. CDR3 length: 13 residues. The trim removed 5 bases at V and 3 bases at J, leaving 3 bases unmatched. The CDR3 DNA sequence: TGTGCCAGCAGTCCCAGCGGGAGCTACGAGCAGTACGTC. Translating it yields CASSPSGSYEQYV.

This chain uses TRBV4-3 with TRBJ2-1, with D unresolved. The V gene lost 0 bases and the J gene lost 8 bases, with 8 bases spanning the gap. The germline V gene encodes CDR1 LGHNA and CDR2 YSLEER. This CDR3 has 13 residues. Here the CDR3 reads CASSQDRIYEQFF. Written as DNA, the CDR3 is TGCGCCAGCAGCCAAGACCGTATCTATGAGCAGTTCTTC.

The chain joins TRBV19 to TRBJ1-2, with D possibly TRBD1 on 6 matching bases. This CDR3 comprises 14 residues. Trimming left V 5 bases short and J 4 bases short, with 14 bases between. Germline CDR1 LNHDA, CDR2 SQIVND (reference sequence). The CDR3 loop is CASSDRQESYGYTF. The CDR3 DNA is TGTGCCAGTAGTGACCGACAGGAAAGCTATGGCTACACCTTC.

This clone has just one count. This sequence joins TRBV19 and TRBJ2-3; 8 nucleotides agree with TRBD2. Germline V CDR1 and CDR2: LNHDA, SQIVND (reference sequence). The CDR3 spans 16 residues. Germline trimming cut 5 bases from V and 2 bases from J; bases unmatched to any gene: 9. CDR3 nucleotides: TGTGCCAGTAGTCCCGGGGTAGCGGGACACACAGATACGCAGTATTTT. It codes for CASSPGVAGHTDTQYF.

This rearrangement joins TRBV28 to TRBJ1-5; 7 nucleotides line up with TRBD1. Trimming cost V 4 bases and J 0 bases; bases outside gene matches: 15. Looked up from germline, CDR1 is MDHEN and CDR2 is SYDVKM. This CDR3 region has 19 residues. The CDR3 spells CASSSYQQGLGNSNQPQHF. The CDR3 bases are TGTGCCAGCAGTTCTTACCAACAGGGGCTCGGGAATAGCAATCAGCCCCAGCATTTT.

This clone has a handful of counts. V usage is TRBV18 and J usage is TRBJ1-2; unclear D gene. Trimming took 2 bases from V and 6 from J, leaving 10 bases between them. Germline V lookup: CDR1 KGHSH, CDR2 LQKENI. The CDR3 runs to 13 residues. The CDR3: CASSPVSRNGYTF. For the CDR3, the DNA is TGTGCCAGCTCACCAGTGAGTCGTAATGGCTACACCTTC. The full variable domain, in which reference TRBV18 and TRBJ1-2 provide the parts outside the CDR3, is NAGVMQNPRHLVRRRGQEARLRCSPMKGHSHVYWYRQLPEEGLKFMVYLQKENIIDESGMPKERFSAEFPKEGPSILRIQQVVRGDSAAYFCASSPVSRNGYTFGSGTRLTVV.

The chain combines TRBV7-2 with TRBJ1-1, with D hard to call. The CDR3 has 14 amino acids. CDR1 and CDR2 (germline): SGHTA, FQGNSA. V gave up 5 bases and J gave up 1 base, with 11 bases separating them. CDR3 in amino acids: CASSPQSGNTEAFF. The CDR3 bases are TGTGCCAGCAGCCCTCAATCCGGGAACACTGAAGCTTTCTTT.

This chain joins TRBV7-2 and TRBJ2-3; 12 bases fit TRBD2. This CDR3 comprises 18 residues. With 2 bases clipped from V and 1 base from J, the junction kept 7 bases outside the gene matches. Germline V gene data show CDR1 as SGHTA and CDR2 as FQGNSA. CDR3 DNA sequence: TGTGCCAGCAGCTTACTAGCGGGAGGGCCGTTGGGCACAGATACGCAGTATTTT. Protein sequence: CASSLLAGGPLGTDTQYF.

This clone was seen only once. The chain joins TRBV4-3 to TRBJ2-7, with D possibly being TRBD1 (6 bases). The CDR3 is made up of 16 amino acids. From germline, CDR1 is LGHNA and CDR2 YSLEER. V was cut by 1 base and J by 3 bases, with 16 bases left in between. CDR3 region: CASSQGRHRDVYEQYF. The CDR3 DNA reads TGCGCCAGCAGCCAAGGTAGGCACAGGGATGTCTACGAGCAGTACTTC.

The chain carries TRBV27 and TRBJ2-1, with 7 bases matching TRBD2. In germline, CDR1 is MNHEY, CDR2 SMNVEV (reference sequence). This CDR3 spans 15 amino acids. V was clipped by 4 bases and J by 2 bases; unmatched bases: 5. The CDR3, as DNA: TGTGCCAGCAGTTCTGCGGGACTACCCTACAATGAGCAGTTCTTC. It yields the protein CASSSAGLPYNEQFF.

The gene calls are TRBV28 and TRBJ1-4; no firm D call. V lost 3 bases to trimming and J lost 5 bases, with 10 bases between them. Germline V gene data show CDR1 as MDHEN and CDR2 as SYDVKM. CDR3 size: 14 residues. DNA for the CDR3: TGTGCCAGCAGTTTGAGGCGGCCCAATGAAAAACTGTTTTTT. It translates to CASSLRRPNEKLFF. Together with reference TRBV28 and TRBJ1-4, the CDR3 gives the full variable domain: DVKVTQSSRYLVKRTGEKVFLECVQDMDHENMFWYRQDPGLGLRLIYFSYDVKMKEKGDIPEGYSVSREKKERFSLILESASTNQTSMYLCASSLRRPNEKLFFGSGTQLSVL.

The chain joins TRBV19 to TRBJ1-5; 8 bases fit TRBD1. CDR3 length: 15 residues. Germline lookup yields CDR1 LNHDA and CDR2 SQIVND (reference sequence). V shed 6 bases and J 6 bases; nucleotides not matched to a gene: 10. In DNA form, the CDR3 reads TGTGCCAGTAGAAAGGGACAGGTAGTGAGTCAGCCCCAGCATTTT. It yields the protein CASRKGQVVSQPQHF.

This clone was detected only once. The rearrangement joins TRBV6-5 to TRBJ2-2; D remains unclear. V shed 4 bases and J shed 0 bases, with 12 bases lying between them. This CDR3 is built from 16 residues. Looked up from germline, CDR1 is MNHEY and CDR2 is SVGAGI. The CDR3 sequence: CASSFSLYPNTGELFF. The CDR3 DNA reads TGTGCCAGCAGTTTCTCCTTATATCCGAACACCGGGGAGCTGTTTTTT.

This CDR3 is CASSPRELTGELFF. DNA of the CDR3: TGTGCCAGCAGCCCCCGGGAGCTCACCGGGGAGCTGTTTTTT. The chain couples TRBV3-1 (or the pseudogene TRBV3-2) to TRBJ2-2; possibly TRBD2 for D (6 bases). Between the trimmed V and J ends, which lost 4 bases and 4 bases, there was a span of 10 bases. Germline V gene data show CDR1 as LGHDT and CDR2 as YNNKEL (reference sequence). The CDR3 contains 14 residues.

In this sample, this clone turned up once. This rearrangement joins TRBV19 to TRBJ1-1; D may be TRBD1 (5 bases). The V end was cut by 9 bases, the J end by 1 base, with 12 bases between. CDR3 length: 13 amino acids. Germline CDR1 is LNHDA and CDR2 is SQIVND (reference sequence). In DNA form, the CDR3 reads TGTGCCAGCGGGGGAGGGCCGAACACTGAAGCTTTCTTT. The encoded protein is CASGGGPNTEAFF.

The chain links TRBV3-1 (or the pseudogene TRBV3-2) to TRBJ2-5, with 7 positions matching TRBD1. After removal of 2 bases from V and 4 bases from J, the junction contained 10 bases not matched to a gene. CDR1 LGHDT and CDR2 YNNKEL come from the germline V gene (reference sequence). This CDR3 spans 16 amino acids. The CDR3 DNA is TGTGCCAGCAGCCAATTAAGGGGGCTGGGTGGAGAGACCCAGTACTTC. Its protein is CASSQLRGLGGETQYF.

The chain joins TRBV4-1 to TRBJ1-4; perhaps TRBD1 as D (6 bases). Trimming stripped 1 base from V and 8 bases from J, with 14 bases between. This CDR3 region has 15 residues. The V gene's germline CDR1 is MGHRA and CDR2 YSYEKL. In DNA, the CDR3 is TGCGCCAGCAGCCAAGTGAACAGGGTGGACGAAAAACTGTTTTTT. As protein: CASSQVNRVDEKLFF.

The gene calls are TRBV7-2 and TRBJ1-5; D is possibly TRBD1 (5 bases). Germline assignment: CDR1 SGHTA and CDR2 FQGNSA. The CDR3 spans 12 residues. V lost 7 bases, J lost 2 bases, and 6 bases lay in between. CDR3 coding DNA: TGTGCCAGCACGGGGGGCAATCAGCCCCAGCATTTT. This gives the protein CASTGGNQPQHF. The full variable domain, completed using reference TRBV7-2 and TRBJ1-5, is GAGVSQSPSNKVTEKGKDVELRCDPISGHTALYWYRQSLGQGLEFLIYFQGNSAPDKSGLPSDRFSAERTGGSVSTLTIQRTQQEDSAVYLCASTGGNQPQHFGDGTRLSIL.

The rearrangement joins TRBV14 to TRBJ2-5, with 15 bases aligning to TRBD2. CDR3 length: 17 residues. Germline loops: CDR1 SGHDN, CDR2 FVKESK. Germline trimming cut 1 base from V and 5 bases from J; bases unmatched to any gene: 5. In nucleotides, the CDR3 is TGTGCCAGCAGCCAAGGGACTAGCGGGAGGGCCCGGGAGACCCAGTACTTC. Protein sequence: CASSQGTSGRARETQYF.

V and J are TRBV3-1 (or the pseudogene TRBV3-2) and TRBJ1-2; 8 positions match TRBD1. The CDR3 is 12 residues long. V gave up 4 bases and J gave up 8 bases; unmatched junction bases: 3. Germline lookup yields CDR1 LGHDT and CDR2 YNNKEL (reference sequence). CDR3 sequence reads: CASSPTGVGYTF. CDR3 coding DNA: TGTGCCAGCAGCCCGACAGGGGTCGGCTACACCTTC.

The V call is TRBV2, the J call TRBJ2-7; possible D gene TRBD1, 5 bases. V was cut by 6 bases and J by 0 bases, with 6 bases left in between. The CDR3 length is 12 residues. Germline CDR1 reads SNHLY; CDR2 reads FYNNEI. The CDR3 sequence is CASSRASYEQYF. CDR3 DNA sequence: TGTGCCAGCAGCAGGGCCTCCTACGAGCAGTACTTC.

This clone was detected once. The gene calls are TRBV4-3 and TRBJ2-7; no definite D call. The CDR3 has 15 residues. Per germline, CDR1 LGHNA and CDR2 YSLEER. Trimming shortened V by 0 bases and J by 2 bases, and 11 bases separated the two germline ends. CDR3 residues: CASSQEAGSPYEQYF. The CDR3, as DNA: TGCGCCAGCAGCCAAGAGGCAGGAAGTCCCTACGAGCAGTACTTC.

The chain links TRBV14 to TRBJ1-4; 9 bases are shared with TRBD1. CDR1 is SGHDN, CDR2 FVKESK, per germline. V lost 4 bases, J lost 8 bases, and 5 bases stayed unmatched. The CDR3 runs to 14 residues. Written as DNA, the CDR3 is TGTGCCAGCAGCCCACAGGGGGCCGGCGAAAAACTGTTTTTT. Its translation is CASSPQGAGEKLFF.

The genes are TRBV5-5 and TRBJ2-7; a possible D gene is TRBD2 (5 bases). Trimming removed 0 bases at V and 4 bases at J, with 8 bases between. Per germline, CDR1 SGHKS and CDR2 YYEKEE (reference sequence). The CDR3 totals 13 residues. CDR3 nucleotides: TGTGCCAGCAGCTTGGAAGGGAGATACGAGCAGTACGTC. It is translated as CASSLEGRYEQYV.